This TCR beta chain was recorded in a study of cytomegalovirus exposure and HLA in healthy donors. Vbeta (60) and Jbeta (13) primers were used in the PCR. As processed by the authors: An analysis performed later counted about 80 million unique TCR beta chains (roughly 11 million of them shared). TCRdb's table, derived via immunoSEQ multiplex PCR, lists solely in-frame clones and lacks some. V, J and clone size are taken as reported in that table, and D and trimming were inferred from the DNA itself. The data show about 120,000 clones, with around 74% seen just once and 30% held by the top ten. The specimen sequenced was PBMCs. The clonotype originates from a man in his sixties in good health and CMV-seropositive.

The CDR3 coding sequence is TGCAGCGTTGAAAAAAGGAAGGGGGCGAACACTGAAGCTTTCTTT. Protein: CSVEKRKGANTEAFF. The gene calls are TRBV29-1 and TRBJ1-1, with TRBD1 matching 7 bases. Germline CDR1 is SQVTM and CDR2 is ANQGSEA. Trimming at V came to 2 bases and at J to 1 base, leaving 7 bases not matched to a gene. The CDR3 has 15 residues.